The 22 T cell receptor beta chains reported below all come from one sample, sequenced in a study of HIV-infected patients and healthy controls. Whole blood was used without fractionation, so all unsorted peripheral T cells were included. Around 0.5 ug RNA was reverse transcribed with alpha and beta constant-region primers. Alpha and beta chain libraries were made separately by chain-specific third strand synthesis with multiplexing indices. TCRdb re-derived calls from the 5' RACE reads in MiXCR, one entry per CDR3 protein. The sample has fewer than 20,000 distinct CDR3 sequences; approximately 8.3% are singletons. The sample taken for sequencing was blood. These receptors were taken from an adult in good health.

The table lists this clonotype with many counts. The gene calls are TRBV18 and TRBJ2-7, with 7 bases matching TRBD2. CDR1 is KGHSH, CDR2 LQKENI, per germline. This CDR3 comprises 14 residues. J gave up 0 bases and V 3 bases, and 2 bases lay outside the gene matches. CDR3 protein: CASSPPSGSYEQYF. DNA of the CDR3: TGTGCCAGCTCACCGCCTAGCGGCTCCTACGAGCAGTACTTC.

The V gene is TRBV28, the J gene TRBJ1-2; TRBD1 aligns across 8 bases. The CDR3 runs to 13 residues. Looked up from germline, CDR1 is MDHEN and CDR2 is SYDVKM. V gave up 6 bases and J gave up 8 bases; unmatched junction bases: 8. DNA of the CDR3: TGTGCCAGCAGCTTGCGGACAGGGAGCGGCTACACCTTC. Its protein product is CASSLRTGSGYTF.

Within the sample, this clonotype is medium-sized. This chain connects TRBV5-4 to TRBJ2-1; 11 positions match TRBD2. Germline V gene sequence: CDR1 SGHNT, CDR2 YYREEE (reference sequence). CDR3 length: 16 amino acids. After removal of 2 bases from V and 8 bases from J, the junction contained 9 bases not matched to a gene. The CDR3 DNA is TGTGCCAGCAGCTTCCCGGGACTAGCGGTCAGGGATGAGCAGTTCTTC. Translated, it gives CASSFPGLAVRDEQFF.

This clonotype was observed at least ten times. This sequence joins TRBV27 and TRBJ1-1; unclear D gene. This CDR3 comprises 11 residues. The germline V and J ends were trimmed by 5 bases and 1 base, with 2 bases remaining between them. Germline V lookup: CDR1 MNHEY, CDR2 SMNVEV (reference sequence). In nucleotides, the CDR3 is TGTGCCAGCAGTGGGAACACTGAAGCTTTCTTT. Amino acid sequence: CASSGNTEAFF.

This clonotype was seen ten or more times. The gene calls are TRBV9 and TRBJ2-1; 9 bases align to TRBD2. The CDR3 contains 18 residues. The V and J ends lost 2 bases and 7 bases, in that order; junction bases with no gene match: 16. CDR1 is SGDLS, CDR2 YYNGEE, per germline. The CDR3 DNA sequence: TGTGCCAGCAGCGTGACTAGCGGATTCCCAACGCCTTCGAATGAGCAGTTCTTC. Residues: CASSVTSGFPTPSNEQFF.

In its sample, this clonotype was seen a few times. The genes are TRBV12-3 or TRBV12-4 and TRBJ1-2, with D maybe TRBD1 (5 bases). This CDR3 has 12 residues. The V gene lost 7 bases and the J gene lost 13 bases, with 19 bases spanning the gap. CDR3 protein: CASTTPRDGTTF. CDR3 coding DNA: TGTGCCAGCACTACCCCCCGGGACGGGACCACCTTC.

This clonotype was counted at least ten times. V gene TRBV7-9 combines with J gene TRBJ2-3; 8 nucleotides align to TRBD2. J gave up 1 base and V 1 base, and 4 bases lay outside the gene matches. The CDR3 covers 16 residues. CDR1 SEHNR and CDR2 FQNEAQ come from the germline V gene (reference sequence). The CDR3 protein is CASSLDPGLGTDTQYF. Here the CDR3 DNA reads TGTGCCAGCAGCTTAGATCCGGGACTAGGCACAGATACGCAGTATTTT.

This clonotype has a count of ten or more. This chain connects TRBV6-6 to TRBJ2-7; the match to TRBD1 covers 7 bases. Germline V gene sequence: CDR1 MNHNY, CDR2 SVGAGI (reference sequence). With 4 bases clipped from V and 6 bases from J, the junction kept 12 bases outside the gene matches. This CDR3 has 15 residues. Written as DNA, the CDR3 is TGTGCCAGCAGTTTGGTGGTGACAGGGATTAGCGAGCAGTACTTC. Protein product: CASSLVVTGISEQYF.

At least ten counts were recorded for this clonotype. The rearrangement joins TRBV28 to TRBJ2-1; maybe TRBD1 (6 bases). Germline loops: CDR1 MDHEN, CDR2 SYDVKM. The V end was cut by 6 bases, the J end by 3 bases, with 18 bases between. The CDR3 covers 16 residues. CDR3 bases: TGTGCCAGCAGGGGAAATACAGGGAGCCGCTACAATGAGCAGTTCTTC. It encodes CASRGNTGSRYNEQFF. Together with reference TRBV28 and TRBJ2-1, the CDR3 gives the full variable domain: DVKVTQSSRYLVKRTGEKVFLECVQDMDHENMFWYRQDPGLGLRLIYFSYDVKMKEKGDIPEGYSVSREKKERFSLILESASTNQTSMYLCASRGNTGSRYNEQFFGPGTRLTVL.

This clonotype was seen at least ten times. Here the CDR3 DNA reads TGTGCCAGCAGCTTAGCTAGCGGCCCCTGGAACGAGCAGTACTTC. Encoded protein: CASSLASGPWNEQYF. The genes are TRBV7-9 and TRBJ2-7; a weak D match, TRBD2 (6 bases). V was cut by 0 bases and J by 5 bases, with 14 bases left in between. The germline CDR1 and CDR2 sequences are SEHNR and FQNEAQ (reference sequence). The CDR3 spans 15 residues.

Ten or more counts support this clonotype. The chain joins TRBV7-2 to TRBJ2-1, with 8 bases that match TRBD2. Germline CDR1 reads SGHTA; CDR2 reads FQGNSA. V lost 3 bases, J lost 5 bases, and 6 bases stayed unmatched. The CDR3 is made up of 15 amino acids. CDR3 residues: CASSFREGSHNEQFF. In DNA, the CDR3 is TGTGCCAGCAGCTTCCGGGAGGGGAGCCACAATGAGCAGTTCTTC.

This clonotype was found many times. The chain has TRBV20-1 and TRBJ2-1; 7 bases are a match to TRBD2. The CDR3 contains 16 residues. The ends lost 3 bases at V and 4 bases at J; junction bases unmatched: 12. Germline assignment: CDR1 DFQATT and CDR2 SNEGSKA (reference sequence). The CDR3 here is CSASPLSGEGYNEQFF. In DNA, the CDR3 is TGCAGTGCTAGTCCACTAAGCGGGGAGGGGTACAATGAGCAGTTCTTC.

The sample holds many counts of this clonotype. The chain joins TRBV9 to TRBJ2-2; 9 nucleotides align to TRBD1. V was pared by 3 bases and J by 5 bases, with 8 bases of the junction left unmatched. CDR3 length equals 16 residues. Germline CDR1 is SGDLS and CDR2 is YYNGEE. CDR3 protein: CASSAVGTGRTGELFF. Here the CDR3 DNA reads TGTGCCAGCAGCGCAGTAGGGACAGGGAGGACCGGGGAGCTGTTTTTT.

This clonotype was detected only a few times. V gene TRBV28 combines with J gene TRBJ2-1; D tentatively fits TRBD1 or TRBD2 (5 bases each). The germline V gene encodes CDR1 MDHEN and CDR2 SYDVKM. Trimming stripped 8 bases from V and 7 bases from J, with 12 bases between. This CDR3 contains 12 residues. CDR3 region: CASRDPPNEQFF. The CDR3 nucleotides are TGTGCCAGCCGGGACCCCCCTAATGAGCAGTTCTTC.

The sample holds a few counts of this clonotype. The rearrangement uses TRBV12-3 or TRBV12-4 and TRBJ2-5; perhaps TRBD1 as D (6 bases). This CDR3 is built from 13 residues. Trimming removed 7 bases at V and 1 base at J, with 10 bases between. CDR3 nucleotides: TGTGCCAGCAACAGGGACATCCAAGAGACCCAGTACTTC. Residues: CASNRDIQETQYF.

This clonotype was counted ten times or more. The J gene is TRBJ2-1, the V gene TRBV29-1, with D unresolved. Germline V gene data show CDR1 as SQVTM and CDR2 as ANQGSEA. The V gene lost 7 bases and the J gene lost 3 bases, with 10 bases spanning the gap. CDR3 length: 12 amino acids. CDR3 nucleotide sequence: TGCAGCGGTTTATCGGACTACAATGAGCAGTTCTTC. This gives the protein CSGLSDYNEQFF.

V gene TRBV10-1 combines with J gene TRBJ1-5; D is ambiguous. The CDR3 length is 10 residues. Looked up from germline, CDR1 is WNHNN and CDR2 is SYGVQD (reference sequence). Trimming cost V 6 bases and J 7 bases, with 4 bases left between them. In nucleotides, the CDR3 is TGCGCCAGCAGGGGACAGCCCCAGCATTTT. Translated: CASRGQPQHF.

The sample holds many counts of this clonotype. CDR3 coding DNA: TGCAGTGCTTTTGCGACAGGGGGCACTGAAGCTTTCTTT. Amino acid sequence: CSAFATGGTEAFF. The V gene is TRBV20-1, the J gene TRBJ1-1; TRBD1 aligns across 9 bases. The CDR3 consists of 13 residues. The junction had 5 bases not matched to a gene; V was cut back by 5 bases and J by 4 bases. Germline CDR1 DFQATT, CDR2 SNEGSKA (reference sequence).

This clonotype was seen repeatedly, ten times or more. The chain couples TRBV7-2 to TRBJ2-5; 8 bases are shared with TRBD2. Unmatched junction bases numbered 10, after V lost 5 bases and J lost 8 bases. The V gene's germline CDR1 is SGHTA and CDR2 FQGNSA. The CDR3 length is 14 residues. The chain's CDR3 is CASSLGREGRTQYF. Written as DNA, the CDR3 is TGTGCCAGCAGCCTGGGCCGGGAGGGTCGTACCCAGTACTTC.

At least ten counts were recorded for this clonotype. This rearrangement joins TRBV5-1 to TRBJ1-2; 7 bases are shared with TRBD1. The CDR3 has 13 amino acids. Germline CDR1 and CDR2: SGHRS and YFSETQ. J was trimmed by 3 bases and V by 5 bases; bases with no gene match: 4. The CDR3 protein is CASRRGQDYGYTF. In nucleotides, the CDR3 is TGCGCCAGCAGACGAGGACAGGACTATGGCTACACCTTC.

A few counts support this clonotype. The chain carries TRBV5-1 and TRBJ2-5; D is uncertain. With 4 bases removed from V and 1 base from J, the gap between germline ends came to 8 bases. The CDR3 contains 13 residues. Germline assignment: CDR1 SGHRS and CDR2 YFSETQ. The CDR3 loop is CASSVGIQETQYF. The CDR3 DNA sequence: TGCGCCAGCAGCGTAGGGATCCAAGAGACCCAGTACTTC. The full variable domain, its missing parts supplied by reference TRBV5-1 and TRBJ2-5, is KAGVTQTPRYLIKTRGQQVTLSCSPISGHRSVSWYQQTPGQGLQFLFEYFSETQRNKGNFPGRFSGRQFSNSRSEMNVSTLELGDSALYLCASSVGIQETQYFGPGTRLLVL.

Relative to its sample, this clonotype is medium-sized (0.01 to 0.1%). CDR3 sequence: CASGPRFYNEQFF. The CDR3 DNA follows: TGTGCCAGCGGCCCGCGGTTCTACAATGAGCAGTTCTTC. The rearrangement uses TRBV12-3 or TRBV12-4 and TRBJ2-1; D not certain. Deletions cut 8 bases from V and 3 bases from J, with 11 bases between. The CDR3 sequence is 13 residues long.